The rows below give T cell receptor beta chains drawn from one sample of a study of T cells in Graves' hyperthyroidism and ophthalmopathy. TCRdb recomputed calls from the multiplex PCR reads with MiXCR, one row per CDR3 protein. This table holds around 580,000 distinct CDR3 sequences, over 15% found once. What was sequenced was blood. All receptors derive from a young woman with Graves' hyperthyroidism. Both conserved end residues are part of each CDR3. Each record gives: clone size, V gene, J gene, D gene, CDR3 protein, CDR3 DNA. D genes are given only for firm matches. Size values are once, few and many counts, or a class for expanded clones, and some rows have none.

abundance: -
v_gene: TRBV6-2/TRBV6-3
j_gene: TRBJ2-1
d_gene: -
CDR3aa: CASSYYLVQAREFF
CDR3nt: TGTGCCAGCAGTTACTACCTTGTTCAGGCTAGGGAGTTCTTC

abundance: many
v_gene: TRBV20-1
j_gene: TRBJ2-5
d_gene: TRBD2
CDR3aa: CSARAGGEVEETQYF
CDR3nt: TGCAGTGCTAGAGCCGGGGGGGAGGTTGAAGAGACCCAGTACTTC

abundance: many
v_gene: TRBV7-2
j_gene: TRBJ2-7
d_gene: -
CDR3aa: CASSLAGGQLEQYF
CDR3nt: TGTGCCAGCAGCTTAGCGGGAGGACAGCTCGAGCAGTACTTC

abundance: -
v_gene: TRBV5-1
j_gene: TRBJ2-5
d_gene: -
CDR3aa: CASSDYEQDQETQYF
CDR3nt: TGCGCCAGCAGCGACTACGAACAGGACCAAGAGACCCAGTACTTC

abundance: once
v_gene: TRBV19
j_gene: TRBJ2-1
d_gene: TRBD1
CDR3aa: CASSLDRVSNEQFF
CDR3nt: TGTGCCAGTAGCTTGGACAGGGTATCCAATGAGCAGTTCTTC

abundance: few
v_gene: TRBV20-1
j_gene: TRBJ1-2
d_gene: -
CDR3aa: CSARALDSVLGGYTF
CDR3nt: TGCAGTGCTAGAGCCCTCGACAGTGTTTTGGGTGGCTACACCTTC

abundance: -
v_gene: TRBV24-1
j_gene: TRBJ2-1
d_gene: -
CDR3aa: CATSDFGGRSNEQFF
CDR3nt: TGTGCCACCAGTGATTTTGGGGGTAGGAGCAATGAGCAGTTCTTC

abundance: once
v_gene: TRBV3-1
j_gene: TRBJ2-1
d_gene: TRBD2
CDR3aa: CASSQASGGNDQFF
CDR3nt: TGTGCCAGCAGCCAGGCTAGCGGGGGGAATGATCAGTTCTTC

abundance: -
v_gene: TRBV6-6
j_gene: TRBJ2-7
d_gene: -
CDR3aa: CASSYSLGKEQYF
CDR3nt: TGTGCCAGCAGTTACTCACTGGGGAAAGAGCAGTACTTC

abundance: few
v_gene: TRBV7-2
j_gene: TRBJ2-1
d_gene: -
CDR3aa: CASAPRVGSGSYNEQFF
CDR3nt: TGTGCCAGCGCACCGCGGGTGGGTTCAGGTTCTTACAATGAGCAGTTCTTC

abundance: -
v_gene: TRBV20-1
j_gene: TRBJ2-7
d_gene: -
CDR3aa: CSARSSGTDYEQYF
CDR3nt: TGCAGTGCTAGATCGTCAGGAACTGACTACGAGCAGTACTTC

abundance: many
v_gene: TRBV28
j_gene: TRBJ1-1
d_gene: -
CDR3aa: CASSGGLVNTEAFF
CDR3nt: TGTGCCAGCAGCGGGGGGCTGGTGAACACTGAAGCTTTCTTT

abundance: few
v_gene: TRBV12-3/TRBV12-4
j_gene: TRBJ2-2
d_gene: -
CDR3aa: CASSLYGNTGTGELFF
CDR3nt: TGTGCCAGCAGTTTATACGGGAACACCGGGACCGGGGAGCTGTTTTTT

abundance: many
v_gene: TRBV6-1
j_gene: TRBJ2-5
d_gene: -
CDR3aa: CASRLRLRPQETQYF
CDR3nt: TGTGCCAGCAGATTACGGCTCCGTCCCCAAGAGACCCAGTACTTC

abundance: few
v_gene: TRBV12-5
j_gene: TRBJ1-5
d_gene: TRBD1
CDR3aa: CASGLVRGQLLGNQPQHF
CDR3nt: TGTGCTAGTGGTTTGGTACGGGGACAGCTCCTAGGAAATCAGCCCCAGCATTTT

abundance: many
v_gene: TRBV2
j_gene: TRBJ2-7
d_gene: TRBD1
CDR3aa: CASSESVVAGGGQYF
CDR3nt: TGTGCCAGCAGTGAATCGGTTGTGGCAGGGGGCGGGCAGTACTTC

abundance: -
v_gene: TRBV5-1
j_gene: TRBJ2-1
d_gene: TRBD1
CDR3aa: CASSLGGQGLYNEQFF
CDR3nt: TGCGCCAGCAGCTTGGGCGGACAGGGCCTCTACAATGAGCAGTTCTTC

abundance: -
v_gene: TRBV6-1
j_gene: TRBJ1-4
d_gene: TRBD1
CDR3aa: CASSSTGGFGEKLFF
CDR3nt: TGTGCCAGCAGTTCTACAGGGGGCTTCGGTGAAAAACTGTTTTTT